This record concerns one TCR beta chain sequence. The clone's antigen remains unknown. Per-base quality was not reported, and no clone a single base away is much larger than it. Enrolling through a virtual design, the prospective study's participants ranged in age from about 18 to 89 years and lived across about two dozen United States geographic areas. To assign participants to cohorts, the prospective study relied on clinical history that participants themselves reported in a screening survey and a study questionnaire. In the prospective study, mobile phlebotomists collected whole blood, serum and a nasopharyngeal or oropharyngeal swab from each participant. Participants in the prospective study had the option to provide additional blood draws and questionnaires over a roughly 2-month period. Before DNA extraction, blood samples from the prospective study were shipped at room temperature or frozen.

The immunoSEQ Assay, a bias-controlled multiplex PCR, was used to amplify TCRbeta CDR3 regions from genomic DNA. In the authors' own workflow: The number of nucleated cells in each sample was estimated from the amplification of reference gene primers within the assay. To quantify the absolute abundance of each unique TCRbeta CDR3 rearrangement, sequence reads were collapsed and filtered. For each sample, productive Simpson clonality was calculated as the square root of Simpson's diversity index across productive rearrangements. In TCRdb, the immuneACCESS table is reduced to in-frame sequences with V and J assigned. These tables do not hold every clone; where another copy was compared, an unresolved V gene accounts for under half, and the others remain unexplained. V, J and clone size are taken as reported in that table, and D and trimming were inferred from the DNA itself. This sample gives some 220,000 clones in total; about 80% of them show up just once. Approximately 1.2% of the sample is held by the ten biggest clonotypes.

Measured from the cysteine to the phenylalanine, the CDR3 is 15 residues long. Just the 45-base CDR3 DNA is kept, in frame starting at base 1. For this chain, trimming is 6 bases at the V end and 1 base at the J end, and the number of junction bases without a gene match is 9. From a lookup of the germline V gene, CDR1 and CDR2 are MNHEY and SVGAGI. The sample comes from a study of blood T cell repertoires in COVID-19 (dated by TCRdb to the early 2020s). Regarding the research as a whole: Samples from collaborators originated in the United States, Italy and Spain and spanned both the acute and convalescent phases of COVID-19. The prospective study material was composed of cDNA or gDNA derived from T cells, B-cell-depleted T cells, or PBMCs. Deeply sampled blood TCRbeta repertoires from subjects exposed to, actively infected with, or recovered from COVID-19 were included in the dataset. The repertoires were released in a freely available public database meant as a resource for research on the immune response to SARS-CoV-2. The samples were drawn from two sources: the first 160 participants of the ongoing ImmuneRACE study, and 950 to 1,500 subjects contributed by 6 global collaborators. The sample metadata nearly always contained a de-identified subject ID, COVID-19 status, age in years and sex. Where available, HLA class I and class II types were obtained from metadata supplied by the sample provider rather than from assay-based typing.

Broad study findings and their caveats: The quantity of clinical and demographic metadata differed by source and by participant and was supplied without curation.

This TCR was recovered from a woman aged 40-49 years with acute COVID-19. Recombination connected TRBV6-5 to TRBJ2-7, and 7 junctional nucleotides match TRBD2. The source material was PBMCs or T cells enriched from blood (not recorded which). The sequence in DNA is TGTGCCAGCAGACCTATGGGAGGGATATCCTACGAGCAGTACTTC. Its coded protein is CASRPMGGISYEQYF.